This T cell receptor (beta chain) was profiled in a study of post-analysis software for immune sequencing data. Study-wide background: The patients showed relapsing-remitting, secondary progressive and progressive-relapsing multiple sclerosis courses.

On this clonotype itself: Its target is not known.

CDR1 DFQATT and CDR2 SNEGSKA come from the germline V gene (reference sequence). This CDR3 is built from 16 residues. V lost 1 base, J lost 2 bases, and 7 bases stayed unmatched. Findings and limits, study-wide: Included in a set of roughly five TRBV segments more frequent in patients than controls were TRBV5-6, TRBV5-1 and TRBV20-1. Strong same-batch co-clustering of samples appeared with F measure clustering. Controls showed significantly higher normalized Chao1 diversity than did multiple sclerosis patients.

The library was made from cDNA and included unique molecular identifiers. TCRdb reprocessed the PCR reads via MiXCR and lists one record per CDR3 protein. The data contain under 900,000 distinct CDR3 sequences, 53% of them seen just once; the ten biggest clones take up 4.6%. The sequence came from a girl aged 10-17 years with multiple sclerosis. The sequenced sample consisted of blood. The rearrangement links TRBV20-1 to TRBJ2-3; 9 bases align to TRBD2. CDR3 nucleotides: TGCAGTGCTAGAGGTAGCGGGGGCTCCCCCACAGATACGCAGTATTTT. Amino acids: CSARGSGGSPTDTQYF.